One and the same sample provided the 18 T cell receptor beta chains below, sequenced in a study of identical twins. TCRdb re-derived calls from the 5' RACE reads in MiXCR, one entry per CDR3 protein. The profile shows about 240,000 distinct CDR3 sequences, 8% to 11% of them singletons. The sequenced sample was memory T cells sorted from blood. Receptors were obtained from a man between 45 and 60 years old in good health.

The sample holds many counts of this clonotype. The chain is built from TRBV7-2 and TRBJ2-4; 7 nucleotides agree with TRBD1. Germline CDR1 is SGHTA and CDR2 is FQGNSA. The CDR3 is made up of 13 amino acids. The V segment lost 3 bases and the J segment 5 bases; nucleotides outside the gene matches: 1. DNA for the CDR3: TGTGCCAGCAGCTTGACAGGGCAAAACATTCAGTACTTC. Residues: CASSLTGQNIQYF.

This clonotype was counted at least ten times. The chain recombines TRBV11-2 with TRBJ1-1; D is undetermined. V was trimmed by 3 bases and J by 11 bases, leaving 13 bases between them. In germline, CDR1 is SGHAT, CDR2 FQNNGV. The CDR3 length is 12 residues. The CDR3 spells CASSFLDGKAFF. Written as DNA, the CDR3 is TGTGCCAGCAGCTTTTTGGACGGGAAGGCTTTCTTT.

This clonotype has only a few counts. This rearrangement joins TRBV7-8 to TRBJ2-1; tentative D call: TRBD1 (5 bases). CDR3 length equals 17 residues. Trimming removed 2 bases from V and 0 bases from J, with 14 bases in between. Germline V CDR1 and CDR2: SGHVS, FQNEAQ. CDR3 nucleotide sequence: TGTGCCAGCAGCTTATCTCAGGGTTTGAGCTCCTACAATGAGCAGTTCTTC. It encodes CASSLSQGLSSYNEQFF.

The CDR3 reads CASSPGPPVREQYF. In nucleotides, the CDR3 is TGTGCCAGCAGTCCCGGGCCTCCGGTGAGGGAGCAGTACTTC. The chain is built from TRBV28 and TRBJ2-7, with D hard to call. The V and J ends lost 5 bases and 7 bases respectively, with 18 bases between them. CDR1 MDHEN and CDR2 SYDVKM come from the germline V gene. The CDR3 runs 14 residues. Filled out from reference TRBV28 and TRBJ2-7, the complete variable domain reads DVKVTQSSRYLVKRTGEKVFLECVQDMDHENMFWYRQDPGLGLRLIYFSYDVKMKEKGDIPEGYSVSREKKERFSLILESASTNQTSMYLCASSPGPPVREQYFGPGTRLTVT.

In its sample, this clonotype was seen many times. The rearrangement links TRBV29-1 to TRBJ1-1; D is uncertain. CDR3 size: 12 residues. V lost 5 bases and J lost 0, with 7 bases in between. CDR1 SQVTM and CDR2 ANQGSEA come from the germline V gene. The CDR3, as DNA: TGCAGCGTTAGCCAGTTGAACACTGAAGCTTTCTTT. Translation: CSVSQLNTEAFF.

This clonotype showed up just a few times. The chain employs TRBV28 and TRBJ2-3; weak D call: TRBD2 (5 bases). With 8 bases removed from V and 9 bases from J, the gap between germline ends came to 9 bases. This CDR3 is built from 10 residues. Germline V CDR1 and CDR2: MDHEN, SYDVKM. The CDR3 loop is CASLGATQYF. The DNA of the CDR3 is TGTGCCAGCTTGGGAGCAACGCAGTATTTT.

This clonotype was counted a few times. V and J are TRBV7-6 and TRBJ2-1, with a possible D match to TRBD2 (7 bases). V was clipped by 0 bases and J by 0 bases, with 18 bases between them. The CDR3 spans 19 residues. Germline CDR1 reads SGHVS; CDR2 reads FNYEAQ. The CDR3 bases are TGTGCCAGCAGCTTAGCGGGGGGGCCGGGGGCCAGCTCCTACAATGAGCAGTTCTTC. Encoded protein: CASSLAGGPGASSYNEQFF.

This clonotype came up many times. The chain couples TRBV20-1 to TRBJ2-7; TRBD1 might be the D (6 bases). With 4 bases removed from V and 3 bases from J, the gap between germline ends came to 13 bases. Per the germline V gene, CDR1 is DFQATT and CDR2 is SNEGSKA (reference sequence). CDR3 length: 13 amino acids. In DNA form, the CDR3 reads TGCAGTGCTATACCCAGGGGTGACTACGAGCAGTACTTC. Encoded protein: CSAIPRGDYEQYF.

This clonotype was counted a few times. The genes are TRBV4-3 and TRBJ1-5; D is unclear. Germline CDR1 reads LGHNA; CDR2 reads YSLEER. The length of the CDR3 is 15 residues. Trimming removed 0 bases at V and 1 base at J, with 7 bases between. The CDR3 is CASSQELLSNQPQHF. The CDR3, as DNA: TGCGCCAGCAGCCAAGAGTTATTAAGCAATCAGCCCCAGCATTTT.

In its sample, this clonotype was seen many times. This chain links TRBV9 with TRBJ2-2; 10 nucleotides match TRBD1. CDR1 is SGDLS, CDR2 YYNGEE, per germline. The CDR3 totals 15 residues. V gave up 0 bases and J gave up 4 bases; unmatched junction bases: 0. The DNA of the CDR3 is TGTGCCAGCAGCGTAGGGGACAGGGGCACCGGGGAGCTGTTTTTT. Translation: CASSVGDRGTGELFF. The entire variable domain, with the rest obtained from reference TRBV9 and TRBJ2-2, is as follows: DSGVTQTPKHLITATGQRVTLRCSPRSGDLSVYWYQQSLDQGLQFLIQYYNGEERAKGNILERFSAQQFPDLHSELNLSSLELGDSALYFCASSVGDRGTGELFFGEGSRLTVL.

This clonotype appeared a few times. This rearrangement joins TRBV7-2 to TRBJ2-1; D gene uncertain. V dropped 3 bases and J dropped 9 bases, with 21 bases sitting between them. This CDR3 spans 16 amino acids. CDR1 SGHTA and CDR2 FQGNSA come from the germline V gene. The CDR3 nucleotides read TGTGCCAGCAGCTTGTCCCCCACCGGACCCTGGTCTGAGCAGTTCTTC. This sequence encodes CASSLSPTGPWSEQFF.

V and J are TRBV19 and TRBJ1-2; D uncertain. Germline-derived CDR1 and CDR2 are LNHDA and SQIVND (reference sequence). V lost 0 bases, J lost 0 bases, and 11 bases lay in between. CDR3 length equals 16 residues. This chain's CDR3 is CASSIDSYGANYGYTF. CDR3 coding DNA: TGTGCCAGTAGTATAGATAGCTACGGAGCTAACTATGGCTACACCTTC. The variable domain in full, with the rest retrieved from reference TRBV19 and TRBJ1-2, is DGGITQSPKYLFRKEGQNVTLSCEQNLNHDAMYWYRQDPGQGLRLIYYSQIVNDFQKGDIAEGYSVSREKKESFPLTVTSAQKNPTAFYLCASSIDSYGANYGYTFGSGTRLTVV.

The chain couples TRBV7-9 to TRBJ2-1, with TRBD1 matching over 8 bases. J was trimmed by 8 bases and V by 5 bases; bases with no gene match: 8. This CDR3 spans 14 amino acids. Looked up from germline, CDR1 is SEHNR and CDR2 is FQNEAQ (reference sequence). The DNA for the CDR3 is TGTGCCAGCAGCCGACAGGGGTGGATCGATGAGCAGTTCTTC. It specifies CASSRQGWIDEQFF.

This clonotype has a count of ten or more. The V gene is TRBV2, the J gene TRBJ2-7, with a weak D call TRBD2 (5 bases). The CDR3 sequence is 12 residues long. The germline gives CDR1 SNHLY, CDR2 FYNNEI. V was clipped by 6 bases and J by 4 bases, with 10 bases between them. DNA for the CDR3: TGTGCCAGCAGCCGGACTCAGTACGAGCAGTACTTC. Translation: CASSRTQYEQYF.

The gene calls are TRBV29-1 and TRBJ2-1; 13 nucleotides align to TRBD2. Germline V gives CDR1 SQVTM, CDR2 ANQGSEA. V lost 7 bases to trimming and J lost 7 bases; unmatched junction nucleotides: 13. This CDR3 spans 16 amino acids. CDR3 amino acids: CSGAYGLAGAGNEQFF. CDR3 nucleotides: TGCAGCGGCGCCTATGGACTAGCGGGAGCAGGGAATGAGCAGTTCTTC.

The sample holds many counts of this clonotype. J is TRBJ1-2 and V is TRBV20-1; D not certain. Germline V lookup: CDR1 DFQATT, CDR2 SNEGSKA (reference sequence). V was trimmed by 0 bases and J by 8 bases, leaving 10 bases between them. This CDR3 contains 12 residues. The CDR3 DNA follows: TGCAGTGCTAGAGATGCCAGTCCGGGCTACACCTTC. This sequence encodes CSARDASPGYTF.

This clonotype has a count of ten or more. As DNA, the CDR3 is TGCGCCAGCAGCTTGGGTGGGGCATGGACTGAAGCTTTCTTT. Its protein product is CASSLGGAWTEAFF. The V call is TRBV5-1, the J call TRBJ1-1; D perhaps matches TRBD1 (5 bases). The CDR3 is 14 amino acids. Trimming took 0 bases from V and 5 from J, leaving 11 bases between them. The germline gives CDR1 SGHRS, CDR2 YFSETQ. Combining the CDR3 with reference TRBV5-1 and TRBJ1-1 gives the whole variable domain KAGVTQTPRYLIKTRGQQVTLSCSPISGHRSVSWYQQTPGQGLQFLFEYFSETQRNKGNFPGRFSGRQFSNSRSEMNVSTLELGDSALYLCASSLGGAWTEAFFGQGTRLTVV.

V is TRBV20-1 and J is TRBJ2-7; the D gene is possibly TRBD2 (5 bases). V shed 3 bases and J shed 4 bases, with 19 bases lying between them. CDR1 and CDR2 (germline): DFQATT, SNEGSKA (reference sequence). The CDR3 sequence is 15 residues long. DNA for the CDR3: TGCAGTGCTAGTGTCTCTCTCGGAGGACCGTACGAGCAGTACTTC. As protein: CSASVSLGGPYEQYF.